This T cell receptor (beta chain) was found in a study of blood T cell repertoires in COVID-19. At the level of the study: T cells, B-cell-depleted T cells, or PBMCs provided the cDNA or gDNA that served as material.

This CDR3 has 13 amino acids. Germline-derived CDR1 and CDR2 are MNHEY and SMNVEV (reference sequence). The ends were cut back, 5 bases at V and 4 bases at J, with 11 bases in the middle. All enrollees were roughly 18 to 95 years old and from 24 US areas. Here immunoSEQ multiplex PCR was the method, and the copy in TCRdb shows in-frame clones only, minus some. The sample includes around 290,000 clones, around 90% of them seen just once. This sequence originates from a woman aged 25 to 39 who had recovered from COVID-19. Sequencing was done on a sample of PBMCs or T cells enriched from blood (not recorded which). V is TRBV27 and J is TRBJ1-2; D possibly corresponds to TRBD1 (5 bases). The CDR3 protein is CASSNQGGYGYTF. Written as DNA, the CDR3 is TGTGCCAGCAGTAATCAGGGTGGCTATGGCTACACCTTC.